Following are 20 T cell receptor beta chains from one sample sequenced in a study of blood T cell repertoires in COVID-19. Method: immunoSEQ multiplex PCR; TCRdb's copy keeps in-frame clones and lacks some. The repertoire holds under 140,000 clones, 88% seen once, with around 3.2% in the top ten. Sequencing used peripheral blood. The receptors were sampled from a woman aged 45-65 years with acute or convalescent COVID-19.

This clone has only a few counts. The chain employs TRBV10-1 and TRBJ2-3, with TRBD2 matching 11 bases. The V and J ends lost 10 bases and 4 bases, in that order; junction bases with no gene match: 10. Looked up from germline, CDR1 is WNHNN and CDR2 is SYGVQD (reference sequence). The CDR3 totals 15 residues. CDR3 protein: CATTQTSGKPDTQYF. The CDR3, as DNA: TGCGCCACCACCCAGACTAGCGGGAAGCCAGATACGCAGTATTTT.

This clone was seen a few times. V is TRBV29-1 and J is TRBJ1-1; D is undetermined. Germline V gene lookup returns CDR1 SQVTM and CDR2 ANQGSEA. CDR3 size: 13 residues. Trimming pared 0 bases from V and 4 bases from J, leaving 9 bases between. The CDR3 DNA is TGCAGCGTTGAAGACCAACCAGGCACTGAAGCTTTCTTT. The encoded protein is CSVEDQPGTEAFF.

The chain has TRBV9 and TRBJ2-1, with TRBD1 matching 7 bases. The CDR3 consists of 15 residues. V lost 2 bases, J lost 8 bases, and 10 bases stayed unmatched. The germline CDR1 and CDR2 sequences are SGDLS and YYNGEE. The CDR3 DNA reads TGTGCCAGCAGCGTGGACCCAGGGGGACGCGATGAGCAGTTCTTC. Translated: CASSVDPGGRDEQFF.

In this sample, this clone turned up once. This chain links TRBV7-2 with TRBJ2-7; 7 nucleotides align to TRBD1. With V trimmed by 5 bases and J by 5 bases, 9 bases remained unmatched. CDR1 is SGHTA and CDR2 is FQGNSA in the germline V gene. This CDR3 is built from 14 residues. In DNA, the CDR3 is TGTGCCAGCAGCGCTCGACAGGGACAGAACGAGCAGTACTTC. Residues: CASSARQGQNEQYF. Full variable domain (missing parts from reference TRBV7-2 and TRBJ2-7): GAGVSQSPSNKVTEKGKDVELRCDPISGHTALYWYRQSLGQGLEFLIYFQGNSAPDKSGLPSDRFSAERTGGSVSTLTIQRTQQEDSAVYLCASSARQGQNEQYFGPGTRLTVT.

In its sample, this clone was seen a few times. The gene calls are TRBV2 and TRBJ1-5; the D gene is possibly TRBD1 (5 bases). The CDR3 is 11 amino acids. Trimming shortened V by 4 bases and J by 7 bases, and 5 bases separated the two germline ends. Germline CDR1 SNHLY, CDR2 FYNNEI. The CDR3 DNA is TGTGCCAGCAGTGCAGGGCAGCCCCAGCATTTT. This sequence encodes CASSAGQPQHF. Complete variable domain (other parts from reference TRBV2 and TRBJ1-5): EPEVTQTPSHQVTQMGQEVILRCVPISNHLYFYWYRQILGQKVEFLVSFYNNEISEKSEIFDDQFSVERPDGSNFTLKIRSTKLEDSAMYFCASSAGQPQHFGDGTRLSIL.

This clone was counted between two and nine times. V usage is TRBV7-9 and J usage is TRBJ1-5, with a tentative D call TRBD1 (6 bases). The CDR3 is 15 residues long. Germline V lookup: CDR1 SEHNR, CDR2 FQNEAQ (reference sequence). Trimming shortened V by 7 bases and J by 3 bases, and 16 bases separated the two germline ends. CDR3 sequence: CASTPLGGFNQPQHF. CDR3 nucleotide sequence: TGTGCCAGCACTCCATTAGGGGGATTCAATCAGCCCCAGCATTTT.

V is TRBV28 and J is TRBJ2-7; no clear D gene. The germline V gene encodes CDR1 MDHEN and CDR2 SYDVKM. The length of the CDR3 is 12 residues. V shed 7 bases and J shed 5 bases, with 12 bases lying between them. CDR3 in amino acids: CASKSSVHEQYF. The CDR3 nucleotides read TGTGCCAGCAAATCCTCGGTCCACGAGCAGTACTTC.

This clone was seen only once. The rearrangement joins TRBV6-5 to TRBJ1-3; D is unresolved. CDR1 is MNHEY and CDR2 is SVGAGI in the germline V gene. V dropped 6 bases and J dropped 3 bases, with 15 bases sitting between them. CDR3 length equals 15 residues. The CDR3 reads CASSYHGPIGNTIYF. CDR3 DNA: TGTGCCAGCAGCTATCATGGTCCCATTGGAAACACCATATATTTT.

The genes are TRBV5-6 and TRBJ1-1; D is possibly TRBD1 (6 bases). The CDR3 is made up of 14 amino acids. CDR1 is SGHDT, CDR2 YYEEEE, per germline. With 0 bases removed from V and 7 bases from J, the gap between germline ends came to 13 bases. CDR3 residues: CASSLAGARDEAFF. The DNA of the CDR3 is TGTGCCAGCAGCTTGGCAGGGGCGAGGGATGAAGCTTTCTTT.

The chain joins TRBV29-1 to TRBJ1-5; a possible D gene is TRBD1 (5 bases). The germline V gene encodes CDR1 SQVTM and CDR2 ANQGSEA. The CDR3 is 14 amino acids. V shed 4 bases and J shed 3 bases, with 13 bases lying between them. In DNA form, the CDR3 reads TGCAGCGTTGTTGAGGCAGGGATCAATCAGCCCCAGCATTTT. Encoded protein: CSVVEAGINQPQHF.

The rearrangement links TRBV3-1 (or the pseudogene TRBV3-2) to TRBJ1-4; no reliable D call. V was pared by 1 base and J by 5 bases, with 11 bases between. The length of the CDR3 is 15 residues. CDR1 is LGHDT and CDR2 is YNNKEL in the germline V gene (reference sequence). DNA for the CDR3: TGTGCCAGCAGCCAAGTCCCGGGGTCCAATGAAAAACTGTTTTTT. Translated: CASSQVPGSNEKLFF.

The chain joins TRBV30 to TRBJ2-2; TRBD2 matches 10 bases. Germline trimming cut 0 bases from V and 6 bases from J; bases unmatched to any gene: 7. CDR1 and CDR2 from the germline V gene are GTSNPN and SVGIG (reference sequence). The CDR3 totals 16 residues. The CDR3 DNA follows: TGTGCCTGGAGTGTCGTAGCGGGAGGCGGGGCCGGGGAGCTGTTTTTT. Translation: CAWSVVAGGGAGELFF.

This clone was seen a handful of times. The J gene is TRBJ2-7, the V gene TRBV5-1; 8 nucleotides match TRBD1. This CDR3 is 15 amino acids long. Per the germline V gene, CDR1 is SGHRS and CDR2 is YFSETQ. With V trimmed by 3 bases and J by 6 bases, 11 bases remained unmatched. This CDR3 is CASSSRTGTSIEQYF. Here the CDR3 DNA reads TGCGCCAGCAGCTCGAGGACAGGGACCTCCATCGAGCAGTACTTC.

The rearrangement links TRBV7-2 to TRBJ1-3; the match to TRBD1 covers 11 bases. Looked up from germline, CDR1 is SGHTA and CDR2 is FQGNSA. The CDR3 is made up of 17 amino acids. Unmatched junction bases numbered 5, after V lost 0 bases and J lost 4 bases. The CDR3 loop reads CASSLAGTGGAGNTIYF. The CDR3 nucleotides are TGTGCCAGCAGCTTAGCGGGGACAGGGGGTGCAGGAAACACCATATATTTT. Variable domain in full (rest from reference TRBV7-2 and TRBJ1-3): GAGVSQSPSNKVTEKGKDVELRCDPISGHTALYWYRQSLGQGLEFLIYFQGNSAPDKSGLPSDRFSAERTGGSVSTLTIQRTQQEDSAVYLCASSLAGTGGAGNTIYFGEGSWLTVV.

This chain uses TRBV20-1 with TRBJ2-1; 9 bases are a match to TRBD2. From germline, CDR1 is DFQATT and CDR2 SNEGSKA (reference sequence). V lost 3 bases to trimming and J lost 3 bases; unmatched junction nucleotides: 3. The CDR3 has 14 residues. Written as DNA, the CDR3 is TGCAGTGCTAGTGAGACTAGCGGCTACAATGAGCAGTTCTTC. This gives the protein CSASETSGYNEQFF.

The chain uses TRBV6-2 or TRBV6-3 and TRBJ2-2; no firm D call. The V and J ends lost 8 bases and 3 bases respectively, with 16 bases between them. In germline, CDR1 is MNHEY, CDR2 SVGEGT. The CDR3 totals 15 residues. The CDR3 coding sequence is TGTGCCAGCCGCCCGTGGAGAATCGACACCGGGGAGCTGTTTTTT. Translated: CASRPWRIDTGELFF.

CDR3 nucleotide sequence: TGCGCCAGCAGTGAGCGGACAGGGCGAGAAGGTTCACCCCTCCACTTT. This translates into CASSERTGREGSPLHF. The V call is TRBV10-2, the J call TRBJ1-6; 8 bases line up with TRBD1. The CDR3 is 16 residues long. CDR1 WSHSY and CDR2 SAAADI come from the germline V gene. J was trimmed by 9 bases and V by 2 bases; bases with no gene match: 9.

In DNA form, the CDR3 reads TGTGCCAGCTCACCACAGGGACAGGGGGTCCCAAATGAGCAGTTCTTC. Translation: CASSPQGQGVPNEQFF. The chain joins TRBV18 to TRBJ2-1; 11 bases align to TRBD1. The CDR3 has 16 amino acids. Germline V CDR1 and CDR2: KGHSH, LQKENI. Unmatched junction bases numbered 6, after V lost 1 base and J lost 7 bases.

This sequence joins TRBV5-4 and TRBJ2-5; 8 bases map to TRBD2. Germline V gene sequence: CDR1 SGHNT, CDR2 YYREEE (reference sequence). The V segment lost 1 base and the J segment 9 bases; nucleotides outside the gene matches: 2. The CDR3 runs to 12 residues. CDR3 protein: CASSLREGAQYF. DNA for the CDR3: TGTGCCAGCAGCTTGCGGGAGGGCGCCCAGTACTTC.

The J gene is TRBJ2-3, the V gene TRBV28; 12 positions match TRBD2. The ends lost 2 bases at V and 0 bases at J; junction bases unmatched: 12. The CDR3 loop spans 20 amino acids. Germline V CDR1 and CDR2: MDHEN, SYDVKM. CDR3 bases: TGTGCCAGCAGTTTACTCGCTAGCGGGAGGGCCCACACTAGCACAGATACGCAGTATTTT. As protein: CASSLLASGRAHTSTDTQYF.